These 10 T cell receptor beta chains were all obtained from the same sample, sequenced in a study of Ad26.COV2.S vaccination and SARS-CoV-2 variants. Here immunoSEQ multiplex PCR was the method, and the copy in TCRdb shows in-frame clones only, minus some. The table has hundreds of thousands of clones, 90% seen once. Treatment denoted: approximately 18 received Ad26.COV2.S at low or high dose, single or two shots; about 5 received placebo; per-sample allocation not given. It was on day 63 after the first vaccine or placebo injection that samples were taken. Sequences were derived from peripheral blood, sampled in a trial of Ad26.COV2.S vaccine versus placebo. Receptors were obtained from a person between 18 and 60 years old who received the Ad26.COV2.S COVID-19 vaccine or a placebo.

This chain links TRBV11-2 with TRBJ2-5; no firm D call. This CDR3 is 13 amino acids long. V lost 5 bases, J lost 4 bases, and 11 bases lay in between. Germline V gives CDR1 SGHAT, CDR2 FQNNGV. The CDR3 loop is CASSNWPGETQYF. For the CDR3, the DNA is TGTGCCAGCAGCAACTGGCCCGGAGAGACCCAGTACTTC.

The chain is built from TRBV25-1 and TRBJ2-1; the D is unclear. The CDR3 contains 14 residues. V was trimmed by 1 base and J by 5 bases, leaving 9 bases between them. Germline loops: CDR1 MGHDK, CDR2 SYGVNS. CDR3 sequence: CASSEWKANNEQFF. DNA for the CDR3: TGTGCCAGCAGTGAATGGAAAGCGAACAATGAGCAGTTCTTC.

V gene TRBV28 combines with J gene TRBJ2-1; D not certain. Trimming took off 2 bases at V and 3 bases at J, with 11 bases between the two ends. This CDR3 has 15 amino acids. Germline CDR1 reads MDHEN; CDR2 reads SYDVKM. CDR3 sequence (DNA): TGTGCCAGCAGTTTAGTACAAGGTGGCTACAATGAGCAGTTCTTC. Protein product: CASSLVQGGYNEQFF. Full variable domain (missing parts from reference TRBV28 and TRBJ2-1): DVKVTQSSRYLVKRTGEKVFLECVQDMDHENMFWYRQDPGLGLRLIYFSYDVKMKEKGDIPEGYSVSREKKERFSLILESASTNQTSMYLCASSLVQGGYNEQFFGPGTRLTVL.

V is TRBV11-3 and J is TRBJ2-5, with TRBD2 identical over 11 bases. Germline V gene lookup returns CDR1 SGHNT and CDR2 YENEEA. Germline trimming cut 5 bases from V and 3 bases from J; bases unmatched to any gene: 2. CDR3 length: 14 amino acids. CDR3 nucleotide sequence: TGTGCCAGCAGCCCGACTAGCGGGGAAGAGACCCAGTACTTC. Translation gives CASSPTSGEETQYF. The variable domain in full, with the rest retrieved from reference TRBV11-3 and TRBJ2-5, is EAGVVQSPRYKIIEKKQPVAFWCNPISGHNTLYWYLQNLGQGPELLIRYENEEAVDDSQLPKDRFSAERLKGVDSTLKIQPAELGDSAVYLCASSPTSGEETQYFGPGTRLLVL.

V is TRBV5-1 and J is TRBJ2-7; 11 bases align to TRBD2. This CDR3 is 17 amino acids long. The ends lost 0 bases at V and 2 bases at J; junction bases unmatched: 7. Germline assignment: CDR1 SGHRS and CDR2 YFSETQ. The CDR3 reads CASSLALAGGQAYEQYF. The CDR3 bases are TGCGCCAGCAGCTTGGCATTAGCGGGAGGGCAGGCCTACGAGCAGTACTTC.

This clone was seen a few times. Other DNA sequences in this specimen translate into the identical CDR3. This chain links TRBV6-5 with TRBJ1-6, with D possibly TRBD1 on 5 matching bases. Looked up from germline, CDR1 is MNHEY and CDR2 is SVGAGI. The CDR3 runs 13 residues. V was cut by 4 bases and J by 6 bases, with 7 bases left in between. The CDR3 sequence is CASSSRVNSPLHF. CDR3 in DNA: TGTGCCAGCAGTTCCAGGGTTAATTCACCCCTCCACTTT.

This chain connects TRBV6-1 to TRBJ1-1; no firm D call. The ends were cut back, 2 bases at V and 4 bases at J, with 11 bases in the middle. CDR1 and CDR2 (germline): MNHNS, SASEGT. This CDR3 has 14 amino acids. The CDR3 loop is CASSERLLVTEAFF. The CDR3 bases are TGTGCCAGCAGTGAAAGGCTGCTTGTCACTGAAGCTTTCTTT.

V and J are TRBV30 and TRBJ2-2; TRBD2 matches 8 bases. The V segment lost 2 bases and the J segment 5 bases; nucleotides outside the gene matches: 7. CDR3 length equals 15 residues. Germline values: CDR1 GTSNPN, CDR2 SVGIG (reference sequence). CDR3 sequence: CAWSFTSGPTGELFF. The DNA of the CDR3 is TGTGCCTGGAGTTTCACTAGCGGTCCTACCGGGGAGCTGTTTTTT.

The chain has TRBV5-1 and TRBJ2-1, with 10 bases aligning to TRBD2. The CDR3 runs to 17 residues. The germline V gene encodes CDR1 SGHRS and CDR2 YFSETQ. Germline trimming cut 4 bases from V and 3 bases from J; bases unmatched to any gene: 10. CDR3 amino acids: CASSATFGTSVYNEQFF. In DNA, the CDR3 is TGCGCCAGCAGCGCGACCTTTGGGACTAGCGTCTACAATGAGCAGTTCTTC.

The chain carries TRBV7-9 and TRBJ1-4; no clear D gene. Trimming took 3 bases from V and 5 from J, leaving 10 bases between them. Per germline, CDR1 SEHNR and CDR2 FQNEAQ (reference sequence). The CDR3 contains 14 residues. CDR3 nucleotides: TGTGCCAGCAGCTTGGTGGGAAGCAATGAAAAACTGTTTTTT. Protein product: CASSLVGSNEKLFF.